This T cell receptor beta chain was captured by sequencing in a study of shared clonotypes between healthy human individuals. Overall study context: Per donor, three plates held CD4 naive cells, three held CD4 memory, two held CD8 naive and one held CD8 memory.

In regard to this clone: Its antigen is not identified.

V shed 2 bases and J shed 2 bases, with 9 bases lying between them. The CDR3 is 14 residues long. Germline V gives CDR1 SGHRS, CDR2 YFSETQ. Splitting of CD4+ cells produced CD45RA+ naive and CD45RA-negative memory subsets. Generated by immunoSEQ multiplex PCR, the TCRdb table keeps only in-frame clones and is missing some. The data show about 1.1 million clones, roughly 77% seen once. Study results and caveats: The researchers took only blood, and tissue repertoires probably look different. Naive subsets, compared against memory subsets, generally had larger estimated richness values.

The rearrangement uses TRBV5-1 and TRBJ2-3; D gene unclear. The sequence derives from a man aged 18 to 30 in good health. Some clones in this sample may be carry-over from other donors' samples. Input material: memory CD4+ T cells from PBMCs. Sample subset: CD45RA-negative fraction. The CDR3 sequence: CASSFLNPTDTQYF. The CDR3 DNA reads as TGCGCCAGCAGCTTTTTGAACCCCACAGATACGCAGTATTTT.